This T cell receptor beta chain was recovered during a study of CXCR3 chemokines and chemotherapy response in bladder cancer. This clonotype was counted at least ten times. TCRdb redid the calling of the PCR reads with MiXCR, one entry per CDR3 protein. The data hold 1,600 or so distinct CDR3 sequences, with less than 25% observed a single time. Collection took place from a patient whose treatment included neoadjuvant chemotherapy. The receptor was isolated from a human donor with bladder cancer that did not respond to neoadjuvant chemotherapy.

CDR3 residues: CASSVGGDYGYTF. CDR3 nucleotides: TGTGCCAGCAGCGTAGGCGGCGACTATGGCTACACCTTC. This chain uses TRBV9 with TRBJ1-2; D call uncertain. V was cut by 0 bases and J by 3 bases, with 6 bases left in between. CDR1 SGDLS and CDR2 YYNGEE come from the germline V gene. CDR3 length: 13 amino acids.